This TCR beta chain came from a study of vaccination and CD4 T cells after COVID-19. Study as a whole: Convalescent persons amounted to six males plus four females, two of whom were Hispanic. The post-COVID samples were taken a median approximately 95 days after diagnosis, anywhere from 35 to 161. Stimuli were overlapping spike peptide pools of SARS-CoV-2 and three common cold coronaviruses (HCoV-NL63, HCoV-OC43, HCoV-229E).

Treatment denoted: roughly 10-day PBMC culture with coronavirus spike peptide pools or control peptides (ViraFEST assay). This CDR3 region has 13 residues. Germline V lookup: CDR1 LNHDA, CDR2 SQIVND (reference sequence). On this clonotype itself: Its target is unknown. One end of the junction is discordant with germline, which a read error may explain.

Researchers used the Oncomine TCR Beta short-read assay to sequence DNA from cultured CD4+ T cells. Investigators obtained genomic DNA by extraction from cultured CD4+ T cells. One entry per CDR3 protein results from TCRdb running MiXCR on the PCR reads. The sample has about 16,000 distinct CDR3 sequences, roughly 51% seen once; the top ten hold 5.5% to 8.5%. This TCR was recovered from a human donor who had recovered from COVID-19. The chain carries TRBV19 and TRBJ2-7; D is perhaps TRBD1 or TRBD2 (5 bases each). The sequencing here drew on CD4+ T cells from blood, cultured in vitro, taken before SARS-CoV-2 vaccination. The CDR3 DNA reads TGTGCCTGTAGTATTCGAGGGGACTACGAGCAGTACTTC. Protein sequence: CACSIRGDYEQYF.